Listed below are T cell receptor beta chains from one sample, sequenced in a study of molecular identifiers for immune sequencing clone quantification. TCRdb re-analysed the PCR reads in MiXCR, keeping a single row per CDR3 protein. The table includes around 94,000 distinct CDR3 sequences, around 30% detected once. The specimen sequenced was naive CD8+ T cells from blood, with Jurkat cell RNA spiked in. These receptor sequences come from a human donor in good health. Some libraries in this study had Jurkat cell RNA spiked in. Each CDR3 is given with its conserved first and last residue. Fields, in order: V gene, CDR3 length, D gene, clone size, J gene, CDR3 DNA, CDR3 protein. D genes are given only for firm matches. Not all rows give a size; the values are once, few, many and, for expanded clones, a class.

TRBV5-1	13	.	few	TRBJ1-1	TGCGCCAGCAGCTTGGCCAGGGTAACTGAAGCTTTCTTT	CASSLARVTEAFF
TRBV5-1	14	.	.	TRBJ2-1	TGCGCCAGCAGCTTGGCTGGCCTAGCGAATGAGCAGTTCTTC	CASSLAGLANEQFF
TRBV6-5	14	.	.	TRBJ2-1	TGTGCCAGCAGTTATGGGGTTGGAGGGAATGAGCAGTTCTTC	CASSYGVGGNEQFF
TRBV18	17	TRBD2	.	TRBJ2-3	TGTGCCAGCTCACTAAGACTAGCGGGAGGGCCCACAGATACGCAGTATTTT	CASSLRLAGGPTDTQYF
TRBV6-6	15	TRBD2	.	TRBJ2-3	TGTGCCAGCAGTTACAACCTAGCGGGCACAGATACGCAGTATTTT	CASSYNLAGTDTQYF
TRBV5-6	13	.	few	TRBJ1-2	TGTGCCAGCAGCTTGGGGGGTGGCTATGGCTACACCTTC	CASSLGGGYGYTF
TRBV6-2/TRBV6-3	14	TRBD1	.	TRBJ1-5	TGTGCCATCAGTGACAGGGTTGACAATCAGCCCCAGCATTTT	CAISDRVDNQPQHF
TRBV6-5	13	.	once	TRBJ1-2	TGTGCCAGCAGTCCGGACGGATACTATGGCTACACCTTC	CASSPDGYYGYTF
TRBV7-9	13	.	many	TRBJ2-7	TGTGCCAGCAGCGGGGGACTGTCCTACGAGCAGTACTTC	CASSGGLSYEQYF
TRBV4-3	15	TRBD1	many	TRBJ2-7	TGCGCCAGCAGCATCCTAACCGGGACAGCTTACGAGCAGTACTTC	CASSILTGTAYEQYF
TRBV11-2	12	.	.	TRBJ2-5	TGTGCCAGCAGCTTAGGTTCGGAGACCCAGTACTTC	CASSLGSETQYF
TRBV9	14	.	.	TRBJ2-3	TGTGCCAGCAGCACCGGGGGCATGGCAGATACGCAGTATTTT	CASSTGGMADTQYF
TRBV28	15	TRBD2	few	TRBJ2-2	TGTGCCAGCAGTGGGACTAGCGGGAGCCCCGGGGAGCTGTTTTTT	CASSGTSGSPGELFF
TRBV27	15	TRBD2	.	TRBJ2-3	TGTGCCAGCAGTTATAGGACTAGCGGCACAGATACGCAGTATTTT	CASSYRTSGTDTQYF
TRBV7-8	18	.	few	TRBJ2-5	TGTGCCAGCAGCTTAGCTTTTGAGGCTGACAGGAAAAAAGAGACCCAGTACTTC	CASSLAFEADRKKETQYF
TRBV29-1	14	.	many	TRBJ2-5	TGCAGCGCTCCAGCGGGTCCGGGGGATGAGACCCAGTACTTC	CSAPAGPGDETQYF
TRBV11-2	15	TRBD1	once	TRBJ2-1	TGTGCCGGCAGCCCCCGGGACAGGGTCTACAATGAGCAGTTCTTC	CAGSPRDRVYNEQFF
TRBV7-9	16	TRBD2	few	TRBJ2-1	TGTGCCAGCAGCCCCAGGACTAGCGGGGGGTACAATGAGCAGTTCTTC	CASSPRTSGGYNEQFF
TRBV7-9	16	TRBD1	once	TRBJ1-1	TGTGCCAGCAGCGCGAAACCGGGACAGGGGCCGCCTGAAGCTTACTTT	CASSAKPGQGPPEAYF
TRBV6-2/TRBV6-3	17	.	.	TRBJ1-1	TGTGCCAGCAGCTCGTCGGGACTGGGACTGGAGAACACTGAAGCTTTCTTT	CASSSSGLGLENTEAFF
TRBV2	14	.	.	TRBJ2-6	TGTGCCAGCCTTCGAGGAGCTGGGGCCAACGTCCTGACTTTC	CASLRGAGANVLTF
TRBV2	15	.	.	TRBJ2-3	TGTGCCAGCAGTGGGGTCGGATCTAGCACAGATACGCAGTATTTT	CASSGVGSSTDTQYF
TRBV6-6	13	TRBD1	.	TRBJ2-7	TGTGCCAGCAGTTTTGACAGGGGAAACGAGCAGTACTTC	CASSFDRGNEQYF
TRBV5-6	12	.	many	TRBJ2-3	TGTGCCAGCAGTTACTTGACAGATACGCAGTATTTT	CASSYLTDTQYF
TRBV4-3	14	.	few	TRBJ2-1	TGCGCCAGCAGCCAAGATTTGGGCAACAATGAGCAGTTCTTC	CASSQDLGNNEQFF
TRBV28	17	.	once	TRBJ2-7	TGTGCCAGCACCAAAAACGAGGGGCAGGGTAGCGGCTACGAGCAGTACTTC	CASTKNEGQGSGYEQYF
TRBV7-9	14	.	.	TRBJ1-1	TGTGCCAGCAGCTTAATCTACAGGGCCGCTGAAGCTTTCTTT	CASSLIYRAAEAFF
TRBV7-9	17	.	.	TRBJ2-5	TGTGCCAGCAGCTTAGCGCTTAGAGGACTCCAACAAGAGACCCAGTACTTC	CASSLALRGLQQETQYF
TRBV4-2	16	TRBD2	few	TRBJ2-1	TGTGCCAGCAGCCAAGATTTGCCGGGAGGGTTCGATGAGCAGTTCTTC	CASSQDLPGGFDEQFF
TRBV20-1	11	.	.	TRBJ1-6	TGCAGTGCCCCGGACGTGGCACCCCTCCACTTT	CSAPDVAPLHF
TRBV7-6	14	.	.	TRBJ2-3	TGTGCCGGCAGCTTAGGACCGCCCACAGATACGCAGTATTTT	CAGSLGPPTDTQYF
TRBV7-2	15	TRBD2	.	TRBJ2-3	TGTGCCAGCAGCCATTTAGCGGGCCGCACAGATACGCAGTATTTT	CASSHLAGRTDTQYF
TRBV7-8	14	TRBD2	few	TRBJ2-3	TGTGCCAGCAGCTTGCGGGAGTGGACAGATACGCAGTATTTT	CASSLREWTDTQYF
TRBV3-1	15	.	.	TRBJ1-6	TGTGCCAGCAGCCAAGGGTTCCAGACTAATTCACCCCTCCACTTT	CASSQGFQTNSPLHF
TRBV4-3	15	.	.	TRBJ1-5	TGCGCCAGCAGCCAGGGGCGCAATAGCAATCAGCCCCAGCATTTT	CASSQGRNSNQPQHF
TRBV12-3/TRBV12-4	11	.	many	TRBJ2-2	TGTGCCACTCTTTACACCGGGGAGCTGTTTTTT	CATLYTGELFF
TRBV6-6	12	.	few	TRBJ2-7	TGTGCCAGCAGTACGGACAGAGCTGAGCAGTACTTC	CASSTDRAEQYF
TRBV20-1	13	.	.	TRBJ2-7	TGCAGTGCCCCGGGTCTGACCTACGGGGAGCAGTACTTC	CSAPGLTYGEQYF
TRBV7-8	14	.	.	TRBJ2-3	TGTGCCGGCAGCTTAAAACTTGGCACAGATACGCAGTATTTT	CAGSLKLGTDTQYF
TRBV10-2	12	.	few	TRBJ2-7	TGCGCCAGCAGTGACTTTCTGGACGAGCAGTACTTC	CASSDFLDEQYF
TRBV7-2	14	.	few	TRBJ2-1	TGTGCCAGCAGCTTTACCAGAAAGTACAATGAGCAGTTCTTC	CASSFTRKYNEQFF
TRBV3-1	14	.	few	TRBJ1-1	TGTGCCAGCAGCCAAGATACATTGAACACTGAAGCTTTCTTT	CASSQDTLNTEAFF
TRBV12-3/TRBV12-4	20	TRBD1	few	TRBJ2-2	TGTGCCAGCAGTTTAGATTGGAGGCTGACAGGGGACCTAAACACCGGGGAGCTGTTTTTT	CASSLDWRLTGDLNTGELFF
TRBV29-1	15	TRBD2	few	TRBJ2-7	TGCAGCGTTGATAGTTCTAGCGGCACCTCCTACGAGCAGTACTTC	CSVDSSSGTSYEQYF
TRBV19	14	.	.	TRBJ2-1	TGTGCCAGTAGTATAGTTCTAGCACGGAATGAGCAGTTCTTC	CASSIVLARNEQFF
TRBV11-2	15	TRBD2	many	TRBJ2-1	TGTGCCAGCAGCTCTTTACCGGGACTAGCGGGTGAGCAGTTCTTC	CASSSLPGLAGEQFF
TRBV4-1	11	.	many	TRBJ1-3	TGCGCCAGCGACTCTGGAAACACCATATATTTT	CASDSGNTIYF
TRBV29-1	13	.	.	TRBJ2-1	TGCAGCGGGGATCCCGGGGGACACAATGAGCAGATCTTC	CSGDPGGHNEQIF
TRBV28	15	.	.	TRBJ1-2	TGTGCCAGCAGTTTGATCGACAGCCATGACTATGGCCACACCTTC	CASSLIDSHDYGHTF
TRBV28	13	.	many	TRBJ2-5	TGTGCCAGCACCCACCGGGGCTTAGAGACCCAGTACTTC	CASTHRGLETQYF
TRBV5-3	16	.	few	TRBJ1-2	TGTGCCAGCAGCCCGGACGGGAGTCCCTTAAACTATGGCTACACCTTC	CASSPDGSPLNYGYTF
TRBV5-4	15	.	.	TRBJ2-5	TGTGCCAGCAGCTTGGTCGGGGTGGCCCAAGAGACCCAGTACTTC	CASSLVGVAQETQYF
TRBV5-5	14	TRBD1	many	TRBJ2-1	TGTGCCAGCAGCCCCTGGACAGGGAACAATGAGCAGTTCTTC	CASSPWTGNNEQFF
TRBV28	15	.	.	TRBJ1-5	TGTGCCAGCAGTCCGCTGGGGGGGGCAGCTCAGCCCCAGCATTTT	CASSPLGGAAQPQHF
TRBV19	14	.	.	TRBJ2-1	TGTGCCAGTAGTATTATCGCAGAAGCCATTGAGCAGTTCTTC	CASSIIAEAIEQFF
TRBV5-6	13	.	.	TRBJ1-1	TGTGCCAGCAGTTTCGCTTCAGGGTGGGGAGCTTTCTTT	CASSFASGWGAFF
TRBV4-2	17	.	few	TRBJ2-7	TGTGCCAGCAGCCCTGGGGTAGGTCGCCAAGTAAGCTACGAGCAGTACTTC	CASSPGVGRQVSYEQYF
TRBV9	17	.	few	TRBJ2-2	TGTGCCAGCAGCGTAGCTGGGGGGTCACTTGGAACCGGGGAGCTGTTTTTT	CASSVAGGSLGTGELFF